The clone carrying this TCR beta chain was counted a few times. The entry originates in a study of blood T cell repertoires in COVID-19. Study details: COVID-19 samples, acute and convalescent, were from the United States, Italy and Spain. In each case, the material was cDNA or gDNA derived from T cells, B-cell-depleted T cells, or PBMCs.

Under the authors' procedure: Nucleated cell number was recorded as an estimate derived from reference gene primer amplification. The assay was immunoSEQ multiplex PCR, and TCRdb's table has in-frame clones only and misses some. D and trimming come from the DNA, and the V and J calls and clone size come from that table. The repertoire consists of 90,000 or so clones, with about 91% occurring once and the leading ten covering around 1.8%. The V end lost 4 bases, the J end lost 0 bases, and 10 bases lay between the germline ends. The CDR3 length is 14 residues. Germline V gene sequence: CDR1 SEHNR, CDR2 FQNEAQ (reference sequence).

This TCR came from a human donor with active COVID-19. The donor label of this sample is uncertain. The sequenced sample was peripheral blood. The rearrangement joins TRBV7-9 to TRBJ2-7; a weak D match, TRBD2 (6 bases). This CDR3 reads CASSWGDGSYEQYF. The CDR3 DNA is TGTGCCAGCAGCTGGGGGGACGGCTCCTACGAGCAGTACTTC.